The 19 T cell receptor beta chains given below trace back to one sample, sequenced in a study of T cell repertoires in cytomegalovirus infection. Their recognized antigens are unknown. From the reads, TCRdb called clonotypes with MiXCR, one entry per CDR3 protein. Of some 120,000 distinct CDR3 sequences listed, about a tenth are singletons. The specimen was PBMCs, sequenced either directly or after in vitro stimulation (not recorded which). The receptors come from a human donor in good health (CMV status not recorded). Some clones in this sample may be carry-over from other donors' samples.

The gene calls are TRBV5-4 and TRBJ1-1; D not certain. V shed 6 bases and J shed 3 bases, with 9 bases lying between them. This CDR3 comprises 12 residues. From germline, CDR1 is SGHNT and CDR2 YYREEE (reference sequence). CDR3 in DNA: TGTGCCAGCATCGGGTTTGACACTGAAGCTTTCTTT. As protein: CASIGFDTEAFF.

Remarks on this clonotype: A read error is possible here, since a much larger clone lies one base away. The chain couples TRBV7-8 to TRBJ2-3; maybe TRBD2 (6 bases). The V and J ends lost 3 bases and 3 bases respectively, with 19 bases between them. Germline V gives CDR1 SGHVS, CDR2 FQNEAQ. The CDR3 extends over 17 amino acids. CDR3 coding DNA: TGTGCCAGCAGCTTTGGGGCGGGGAAGCCTGGGACAGATACGCAGTATTTT. It codes for CASSFGAGKPGTDTQYF.

This clonotype occurred many times. The V and J genes are TRBV12-3 or TRBV12-4 and TRBJ1-1, with TRBD1 matching over 8 bases. J gave up 6 bases and V 6 bases, and 6 bases lay outside the gene matches. The length of the CDR3 is 13 residues. The CDR3 reads CASSRTGISEAFF. CDR3 in DNA: TGTGCCAGCAGCCGGACAGGGATTTCTGAAGCTTTCTTT.

The chain couples TRBV5-5 to TRBJ1-5, with D uncertain. The germline V gene encodes CDR1 SGHKS and CDR2 YYEKEE (reference sequence). The ends were cut back, 0 bases at V and 3 bases at J, with 13 bases in the middle. The CDR3 has 16 residues. CDR3 in DNA: TGTGCCAGCAGCTTGGCCGGAGACCCCTACAATCAGCCCCAGCATTTT. It yields the protein CASSLAGDPYNQPQHF.

The rearrangement uses TRBV5-4 and TRBJ1-2; TRBD1 matches at 7 bases. Germline CDR1 SGHNT, CDR2 YYREEE (reference sequence). CDR3 length equals 14 residues. V gave up 0 bases and J gave up 4 bases; unmatched junction bases: 3. CDR3 loop: CASSLAGQLYGYTF. The CDR3 DNA reads as TGTGCCAGCAGCTTGGCGGGACAGCTCTATGGCTACACCTTC.

This chain joins TRBV15 and TRBJ1-1; TRBD1 agrees at 8 bases. Germline CDR1 LNHNV, CDR2 YYDKDF (reference sequence). Germline trimming cut 0 bases from V and 6 bases from J; bases unmatched to any gene: 3. CDR3 size: 14 residues. CDR3 coding DNA: TGTGCCACCAGCAGAGAGACAGGGGCGGCTGAAGCTTTCTTT. It encodes CATSRETGAAEAFF.

This clonotype came up a few times. This chain uses TRBV7-9 with TRBJ1-1; a weak D match, TRBD1 (5 bases). V lost 5 bases, J lost 0 bases, and 19 bases lay in between. The CDR3 spans 17 residues. From germline, CDR1 is SEHNR and CDR2 FQNEAQ (reference sequence). CDR3 bases: TGTGCCAGCAGCCCTGGGGGAGTACAGGCATTGAACACTGAAGCTTTCTTT. Protein product: CASSPGGVQALNTEAFF.

The chain employs TRBV9 and TRBJ1-3; D is undetermined. Germline lookup yields CDR1 SGDLS and CDR2 YYNGEE. V lost 3 bases to trimming and J lost 0 bases, with 13 bases between them. The CDR3 is 16 amino acids. DNA of the CDR3: TGTGCCAGCAGCGCGAGAGGCTCGAACTCTGGAAACACCATATATTTT. Its protein product is CASSARGSNSGNTIYF.

The V gene is TRBV2, the J gene TRBJ2-3; 8 bases are a match to TRBD1. CDR1 SNHLY and CDR2 FYNNEI come from the germline V gene. The CDR3 spans 15 residues. The junction had 9 bases not matched to a gene; V was cut back by 7 bases and J by 3 bases. This chain's CDR3 is CASNKDRAWTDTQYF. The CDR3, as DNA: TGTGCCAGCAATAAGGACAGGGCTTGGACAGATACGCAGTATTTT. Full variable domain (outside the CDR3, taken from reference TRBV2 and TRBJ2-3): EPEVTQTPSHQVTQMGQEVILRCVPISNHLYFYWYRQILGQKVEFLVSFYNNEISEKSEIFDDQFSVERPDGSNFTLKIRSTKLEDSAMYFCASNKDRAWTDTQYFGPGTRLTVL.

This clonotype was seen more than once but under ten times. This chain links TRBV7-9 with TRBJ1-2; D is perhaps TRBD1 (5 bases). CDR3 length: 15 amino acids. Trimming took off 2 bases at V and 6 bases at J, with 16 bases between the two ends. CDR1 and CDR2 from the germline V gene are SEHNR and FQNEAQ (reference sequence). The CDR3 bases are TGTGCCAGCAGCTTAAGAGGGGACCAGGAGCATGGCTACACCTTC. It encodes CASSLRGDQEHGYTF.

This chain uses TRBV11-3 with TRBJ2-3; 7 bases are shared with TRBD2. The CDR3 is 16 residues long. Germline V CDR1 and CDR2: SGHNT, YENEEA. V shed 4 bases and J 2 bases; nucleotides not matched to a gene: 9. The CDR3 protein is CASSSASGGHTDTQYF. The CDR3 DNA follows: TGTGCCAGCAGCTCAGCCTCGGGAGGACACACAGATACGCAGTATTTT.

The rearrangement uses TRBV4-3 and TRBJ1-2, with 8 positions matching TRBD1. Germline trimming cut 3 bases from V and 4 bases from J; bases unmatched to any gene: 13. The germline V gene has CDR1 LGHNA and CDR2 YSLEER. The CDR3 is made up of 17 amino acids. DNA for the CDR3: TGCGCCAGCAGCCATGATGGTCCCGGACAGGGTGGCTATGGCTACACCTTC. It specifies CASSHDGPGQGGYGYTF.

In this sample, this clonotype turned up many times. This chain uses TRBV3-1 with TRBJ2-6; D gene ambiguous. This CDR3 has 16 residues. The ends were cut back, 4 bases at V and 0 bases at J, with 10 bases in the middle. From germline, CDR1 is LGHDT and CDR2 YNNKEL (reference sequence). CDR3 in DNA: TGTGCCAGCAGCCGACCCAGGAGCTCTGGGGCCAACGTCCTGACTTTC. Protein product: CASSRPRSSGANVLTF. The entire variable domain, with the rest obtained from reference TRBV3-1 and TRBJ2-6, is as follows: DTAVSQTPKYLVTQMGNDKSIKCEQNLGHDTMYWYKQDSKKFLKIMFSYNNKELIINETVPNRFSPKSPDKAHLNLHINSLELGDSAVYFCASSRPRSSGANVLTFGAGSRLTVL.

The sample holds one count of this clonotype. This may be a read error: a much more frequent sequence differs by one nucleotide. The J gene is TRBJ2-2, the V gene TRBV18; D may be TRBD1 or TRBD2 (5 bases each). CDR1 and CDR2 (germline): KGHSH, LQKENI. V dropped 2 bases and J dropped 9 bases, with 10 bases sitting between them. This CDR3 spans 13 amino acids. The CDR3 DNA is TGTGCCAGCTCACCAGCAGGGACCAGGGAGCTGTTTTTT. This codes for CASSPAGTRELFF.

At least ten counts were recorded for this clonotype. This chain joins TRBV6-5 and TRBJ2-1, with D possibly matching TRBD2 (5 bases). Trimming left V 10 bases short and J 0 bases short, with 16 bases between. There are 15 residues in the CDR3. Germline V gives CDR1 MNHEY, CDR2 SVGAGI. The CDR3 loop is CATAPGGRSYNEQFF. The CDR3 DNA reads TGTGCCACCGCGCCGGGCGGGCGCTCCTACAATGAGCAGTTCTTC.

This clonotype was detected only a few times. The chain combines TRBV7-2 with TRBJ1-3, with D perhaps TRBD1 (6 bases). This CDR3 region has 14 residues. Germline V gene sequence: CDR1 SGHTA, CDR2 FQGNSA. Trimming cost V 3 bases and J 1 base, with 7 bases left between them. CDR3 sequence (DNA): TGTGCCAGCAGCTTTACAGGGTCTGGAAACACCATATATTTT. Encoded protein: CASSFTGSGNTIYF. The full variable domain, completed using reference TRBV7-2 and TRBJ1-3, is GAGVSQSPSNKVTEKGKDVELRCDPISGHTALYWYRQSLGQGLEFLIYFQGNSAPDKSGLPSDRFSAERTGGSVSTLTIQRTQQEDSAVYLCASSFTGSGNTIYFGEGSWLTVV.

This clonotype appeared many times. The V gene is TRBV20-1, the J gene TRBJ2-3; a possible D gene is TRBD2 (6 bases). Per the germline V gene, CDR1 is DFQATT and CDR2 is SNEGSKA (reference sequence). The CDR3 is 16 amino acids. V was shortened by 5 bases and J by 6 bases, with 24 bases between the two germline ends. Written as DNA, the CDR3 is TGCAGTGCTGACCCCGGAGGAGCGGGTGAGGGGGATACGCAGTATTTT. Translated, it gives CSADPGGAGEGDTQYF.

This chain links TRBV27 with TRBJ1-6, with 7 bases identical to TRBD1. CDR1 MNHEY and CDR2 SMNVEV come from the germline V gene (reference sequence). V shed 5 bases and J 9 bases; nucleotides not matched to a gene: 10. The CDR3 contains 15 residues. The CDR3 bases are TGTGCCAGCAGTCCCGGGACAGCCGTAGGTTCACCCCTCCACTTT. Translation: CASSPGTAVGSPLHF.

This chain links TRBV7-8 with TRBJ2-1; D remains ambiguous. V lost 1 base and J lost 6, with 16 bases in between. The CDR3 extends over 16 amino acids. Germline V gene sequence: CDR1 SGHVS, CDR2 FQNEAQ. CDR3: CASSLVGYPLGNEQFF. CDR3 coding DNA: TGTGCCAGCAGCTTAGTCGGCTACCCCTTGGGCAATGAGCAGTTCTTC.